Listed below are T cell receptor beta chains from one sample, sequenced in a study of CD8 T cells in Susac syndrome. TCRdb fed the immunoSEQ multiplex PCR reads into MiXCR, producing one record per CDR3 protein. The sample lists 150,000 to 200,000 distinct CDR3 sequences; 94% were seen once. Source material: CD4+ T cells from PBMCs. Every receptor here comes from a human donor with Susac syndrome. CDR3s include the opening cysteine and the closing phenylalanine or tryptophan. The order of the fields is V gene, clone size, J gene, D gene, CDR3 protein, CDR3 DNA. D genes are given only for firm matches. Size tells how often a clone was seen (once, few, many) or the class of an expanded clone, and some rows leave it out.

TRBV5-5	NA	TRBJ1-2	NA	CASSLNSDSTLNGYTF	TGTGCCAGCAGCTTAAATTCGGACAGCACTCTTAATGGCTACACCTTC
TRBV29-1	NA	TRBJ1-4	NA	CSARRDENEKLFF	TGCAGCGCTAGAAGGGACGAAAATGAAAAACTGTTTTTT
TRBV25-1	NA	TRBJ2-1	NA	CASSELTGGNYNEQFF	TGTGCCAGCAGTGAATTGACGGGGGGCAACTACAATGAGCAGTTCTTC
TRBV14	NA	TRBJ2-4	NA	CASSQGGTAKNIQYF	TGTGCCAGCAGCCAAGGGGGAACGGCCAAAAACATTCAGTACTTC
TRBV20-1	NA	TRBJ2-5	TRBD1	CSARGTGGGKETQYF	TGCAGTGCTAGAGGGACAGGGGGAGGGAAAGAGACCCAGTACTTC
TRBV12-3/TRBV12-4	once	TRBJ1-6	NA	CASSLTGGNSPLHF	TGTGCCAGCAGTTTGACAGGTGGAAATTCACCCCTCCACTTT
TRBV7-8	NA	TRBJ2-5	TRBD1	CASSTRTGLQETQYF	TGTGCCAGCAGCACGCGGACAGGACTGCAAGAGACCCAGTACTTC
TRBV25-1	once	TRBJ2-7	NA	CASSDAQKNSYEQYF	TGTGCCAGCAGTGATGCACAGAAGAACTCCTACGAGCAGTACTTC
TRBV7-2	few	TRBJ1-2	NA	CASSRGRSPNYGYTF	TGTGCCAGCAGCCGAGGCAGGTCCCCTAACTATGGCTACACCTTC
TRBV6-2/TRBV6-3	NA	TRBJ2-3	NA	CASGRLRGEYTDTQYF	TGTGCCAGCGGCCGACTGAGGGGGGAGTACACAGATACGCAGTATTTT
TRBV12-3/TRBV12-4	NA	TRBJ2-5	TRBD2	CASSLYSGGRETQYF	TGTGCCAGCAGTTTGTATAGCGGGGGGAGAGAGACCCAGTACTTC
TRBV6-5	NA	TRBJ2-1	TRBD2	CASSPIAGGLNEQFF	TGTGCCAGCAGCCCCATAGCGGGGGGGCTCAATGAGCAGTTCTTC
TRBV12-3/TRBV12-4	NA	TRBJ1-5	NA	CASSSRSGHSNQPQHF	TGTGCCAGCAGCAGCCGGTCTGGTCATAGCAATCAGCCCCAGCATTTT
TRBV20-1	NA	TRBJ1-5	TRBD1	CSARDLGGAGNQPQHF	TGCAGTGCTAGAGACCTAGGGGGCGCCGGCAATCAGCCCCAGCATTTT
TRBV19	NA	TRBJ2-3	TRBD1	CASRLQGATDTQYF	TGTGCCAGTAGGCTACAGGGGGCGACAGATACGCAGTATTTT
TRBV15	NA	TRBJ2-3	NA	CATSRRDPDTQYF	TGTGCCACCAGCCGTCGGGACCCAGATACGCAGTATTTT
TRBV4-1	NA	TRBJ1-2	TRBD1	CASSSQTGGYGYTF	TGCGCCAGCAGCTCACAGACAGGGGGGTATGGCTACACCTTC
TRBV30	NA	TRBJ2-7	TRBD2	CAWKFSGSSSYEQYF	TGTGCCTGGAAATTTAGCGGGTCCAGTTCCTACGAGCAGTACTTC
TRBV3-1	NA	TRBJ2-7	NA	CASSHAGTFGSYYEQYF	TGTGCCAGCAGCCACGCTGGGACATTCGGGAGCTACTACGAGCAGTACTTC
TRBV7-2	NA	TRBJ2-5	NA	CASSLGGPEAQYF	TGTGCCAGCAGCTTAGGGGGGCCCGAGGCCCAGTACTTC
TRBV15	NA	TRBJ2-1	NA	CATSREIQGYNEQFF	TGTGCCACCAGCAGGGAAATACAGGGCTACAATGAGCAGTTCTTC
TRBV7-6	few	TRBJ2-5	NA	CASSLRDLQETQYF	TGTGCCAGCAGTCTCCGGGACCTCCAAGAGACCCAGTACTTC
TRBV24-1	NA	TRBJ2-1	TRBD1	CATSDPGTGVNEQFF	TGTGCCACCAGTGATCCCGGGACAGGGGTCAATGAGCAGTTCTTC
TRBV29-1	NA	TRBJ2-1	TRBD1	CSVTGDSYNEQFF	TGCAGCGTGACAGGGGACTCCTACAATGAGCAGTTCTTC
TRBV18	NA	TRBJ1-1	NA	CASSQQGENTEAFF	TGTGCCAGCTCACAACAGGGTGAGAACACTGAAGCTTTCTTT
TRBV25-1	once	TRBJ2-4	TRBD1	CASSVGGQGAGNIQYF	TGTGCCAGCAGTGTTGGGGGTCAGGGGGCAGGAAACATTCAGTACTTC
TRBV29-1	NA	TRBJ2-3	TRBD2	CSVLPGGADTQYF	TGCAGCGTTTTACCCGGGGGGGCAGATACGCAGTATTTT
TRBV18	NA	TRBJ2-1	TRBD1	CASSLSGQTYNEQFF	TGTGCCAGCTCACTCTCGGGACAGACCTACAATGAGCAGTTCTTC
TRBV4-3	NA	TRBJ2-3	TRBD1	CASSQTGTGVSDTQYF	TGCGCCAGCAGCCAAACCGGGACAGGGGTTTCAGATACGCAGTATTTT
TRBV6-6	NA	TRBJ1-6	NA	CASSYVPVTAPLHF	TGTGCCAGCAGTTACGTCCCGGTTACGGCACCCCTCCACTTT
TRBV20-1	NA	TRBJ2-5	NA	CSASPRQETQYF	TGCAGTGCTAGTCCGCGCCAAGAGACCCAGTACTTC
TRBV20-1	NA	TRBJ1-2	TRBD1	CSARDTTTQGANYGYTF	TGCAGTGCTAGAGATACAACCACTCAGGGGGCGAACTATGGCTACACCTTC
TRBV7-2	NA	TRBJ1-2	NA	CASSLVIGTNYGYTF	TGTGCCAGCAGCTTAGTGATAGGGACAAACTATGGCTACACCTTC
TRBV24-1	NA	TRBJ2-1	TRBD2	CATSDSGGYNEQFF	TGTGCCACCAGTGATTCGGGGGGCTACAATGAGCAGTTCTTC
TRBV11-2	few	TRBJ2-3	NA	CASSLVDTQYF	TGTGCCAGCAGCTTAGTTGATACGCAGTATTTT
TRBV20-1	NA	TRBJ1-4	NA	CSARGTQESGKLFF	TGCAGTGCTAGAGGGACACAGGAGTCCGGGAAACTGTTTTTT
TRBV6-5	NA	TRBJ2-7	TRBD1	CASSSPGQGPYEQYF	TGTGCCAGCAGTTCTCCGGGACAGGGACCCTACGAGCAGTACTTC
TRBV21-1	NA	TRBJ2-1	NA	CASSKVGLAGGLPTEQFF	TGTGCCAGCAGCAAAGTAGGACTAGCGGGGGGCTTGCCGACTGAGCAGTTCTTC
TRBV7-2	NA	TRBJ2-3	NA	CASSFDGSTDTQYF	TGTGCCAGCAGCTTCGACGGAAGCACAGATACGCAGTATTTT
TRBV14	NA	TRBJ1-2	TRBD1	CASSLDRGQGYTF	TGTGCCAGCAGCCTTGACAGGGGGCAAGGCTACACCTTC
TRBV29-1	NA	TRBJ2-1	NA	CSADGRGAVNEQFF	TGCAGCGCAGATGGCAGGGGGGCGGTCAATGAGCAGTTCTTC
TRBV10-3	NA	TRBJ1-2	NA	CAISDYRRQDGYTF	TGTGCCATCAGTGACTATCGCCGACAGGATGGCTACACCTTC
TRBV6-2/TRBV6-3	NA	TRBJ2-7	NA	CASSYGDSSYEQYF	TGTGCCAGCAGTTACGGGGACTCCTCCTACGAGCAGTACTTC
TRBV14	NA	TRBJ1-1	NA	CASSQDMGSTEAFF	TGTGCCAGCAGCCAAGATATGGGCAGTACTGAAGCTTTCTTT
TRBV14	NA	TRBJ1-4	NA	CASSHPGRGEKLFF	TGTGCCAGCAGCCACCCGGGACGGGGGGAAAAACTGTTTTTT
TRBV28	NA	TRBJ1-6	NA	CASSKRRSTGPPLHF	TGTGCCAGCAGCAAACGAAGGTCCACCGGCCCACCCCTCCACTTT
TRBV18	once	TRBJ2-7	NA	CASSPRQDHYEQYF	TGTGCCAGCTCACCAAGGCAGGATCACTACGAGCAGTACTTC
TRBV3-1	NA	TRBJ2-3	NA	CASSQKAGTGTDTQYF	TGTGCCAGCAGCCAAAAGGCGGGGACCGGCACAGATACGCAGTATTTT
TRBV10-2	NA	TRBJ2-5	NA	CASSVPDRKTQYF	TGCGCCAGCAGTGTACCGGACAGAAAGACCCAGTACTTC
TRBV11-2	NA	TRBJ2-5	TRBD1	CASSAAGTGGETQYF	TGTGCCAGCAGCGCCGCCGGGACAGGTGGGGAGACCCAGTACTTC
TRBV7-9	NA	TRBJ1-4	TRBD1	CASSQTGGYGNEKLFF	TGTGCCAGCAGCCAAACAGGGGGCTACGGTAATGAAAAACTGTTTTTT
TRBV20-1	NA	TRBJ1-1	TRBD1	CSAQSGAGGGTEAFF	TGCAGTGCTCAATCAGGAGCAGGGGGCGGGACTGAAGCTTTCTTT
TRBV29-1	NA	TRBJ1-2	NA	CSVGGPLYGYTF	TGCAGCGTCGGGGGCCCCCTCTATGGCTACACCTTC
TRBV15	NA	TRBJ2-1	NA	CATSRDQQGGEQFF	TGTGCCACCAGCAGAGATCAGCAGGGAGGTGAGCAGTTCTTC
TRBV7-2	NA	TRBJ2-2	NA	CASSFRGGTGELFF	TGTGCCAGCAGCTTCAGGGGCGGCACCGGGGAGCTGTTTTTT